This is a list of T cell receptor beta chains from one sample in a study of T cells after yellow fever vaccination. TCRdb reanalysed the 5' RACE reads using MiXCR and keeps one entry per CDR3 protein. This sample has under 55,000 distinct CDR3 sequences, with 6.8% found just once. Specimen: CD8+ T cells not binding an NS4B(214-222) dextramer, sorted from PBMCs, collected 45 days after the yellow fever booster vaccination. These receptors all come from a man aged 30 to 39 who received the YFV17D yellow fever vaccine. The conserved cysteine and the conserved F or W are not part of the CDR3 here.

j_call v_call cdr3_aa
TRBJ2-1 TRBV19 ASSVSLLNEQF
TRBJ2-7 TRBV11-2 ASSSRDRIYEQY
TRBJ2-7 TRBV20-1 SARPRVRFYEQY
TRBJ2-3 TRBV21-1 ASSKGLASGRALAQHTQY
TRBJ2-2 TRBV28 ASSFLDGANTGELF
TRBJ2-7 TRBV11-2 ASSLEQSFYEQY
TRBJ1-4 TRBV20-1 CARDRRRMATNEKLF
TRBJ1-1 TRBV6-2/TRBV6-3 ASSYFSGQGASAF
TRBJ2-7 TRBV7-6 ASSLAGKGHEQY
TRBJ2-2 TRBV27 ASADPSGELF
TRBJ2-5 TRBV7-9 ASSLELSVEETQY
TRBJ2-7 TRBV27 ASSFAGGEQY
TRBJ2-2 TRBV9 ASSERRTGGGRTGELF
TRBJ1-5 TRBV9 ASVDGGSNQPQH
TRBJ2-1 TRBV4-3 ASSQGTGYNEQF
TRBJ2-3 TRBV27 ASSLAGGRTDTQY
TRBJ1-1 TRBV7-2 ASSLPGQGTTEAF
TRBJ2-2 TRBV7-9 AVRQSTGELF
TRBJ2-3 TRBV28 ASSLSSDGTDTQY
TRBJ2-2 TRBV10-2 ASLKTGELF
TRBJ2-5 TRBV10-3 AISEGQSLETQY
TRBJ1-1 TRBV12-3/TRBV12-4 ASSAIKIPGTLLAF
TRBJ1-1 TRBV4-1 ASSPLGATEAF
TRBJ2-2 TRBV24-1 ATSDRHGASGELF
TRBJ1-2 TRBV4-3 ASSHGTGEYGYT
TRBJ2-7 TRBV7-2 ASTPGSGMYEQY
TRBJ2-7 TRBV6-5 ASSRSSYEQY
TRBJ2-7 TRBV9 ASSPGTPVDEQY
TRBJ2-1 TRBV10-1 ASSAGDGNEQF
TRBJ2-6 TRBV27 ASSLGVSGANVLT
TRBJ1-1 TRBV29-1 SVPERGGNTEAF
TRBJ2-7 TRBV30 AWKLAVGSYEQY
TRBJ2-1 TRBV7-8 ASSLWTSGGNEQF
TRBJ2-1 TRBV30 AWNIVGDEQF
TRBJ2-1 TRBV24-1 ATSFRDEQF
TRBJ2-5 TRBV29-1 SVYREYGETQY
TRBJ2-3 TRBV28 ASSYLGSTDTQY
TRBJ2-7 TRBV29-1 SVGTNRGRGYEQY
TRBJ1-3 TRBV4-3 ASSQDLTGTGNTIY
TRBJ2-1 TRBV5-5 ASSFSWNEQF
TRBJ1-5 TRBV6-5 ASSSGQGHQPQH
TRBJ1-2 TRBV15 ATSRDLSGSYGYT
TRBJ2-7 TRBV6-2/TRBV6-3 ASMGSYYEQY
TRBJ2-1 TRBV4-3 ASSQEGLAGGEQF
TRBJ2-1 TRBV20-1 SAWSSYNEQF
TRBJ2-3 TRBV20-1 SARIGTTDTQY
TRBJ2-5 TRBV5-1 ASSLATGGSETQY
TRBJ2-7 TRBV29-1 SVVAETYEQY
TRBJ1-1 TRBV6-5 ASSYSITANTEAF
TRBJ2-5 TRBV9 ASSVGGLAGDGETQY
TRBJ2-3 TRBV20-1 SARTGDTQY
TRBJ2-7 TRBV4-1 ASSHTAGVREQY
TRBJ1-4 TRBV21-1 ASSKGRGRTREKLF
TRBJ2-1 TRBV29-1 SVELQGHWGSGAYNEQF
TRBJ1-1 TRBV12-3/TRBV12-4 ASSLRPLQPVMNTEAF
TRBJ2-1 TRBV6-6 ASMGGRTYEQF